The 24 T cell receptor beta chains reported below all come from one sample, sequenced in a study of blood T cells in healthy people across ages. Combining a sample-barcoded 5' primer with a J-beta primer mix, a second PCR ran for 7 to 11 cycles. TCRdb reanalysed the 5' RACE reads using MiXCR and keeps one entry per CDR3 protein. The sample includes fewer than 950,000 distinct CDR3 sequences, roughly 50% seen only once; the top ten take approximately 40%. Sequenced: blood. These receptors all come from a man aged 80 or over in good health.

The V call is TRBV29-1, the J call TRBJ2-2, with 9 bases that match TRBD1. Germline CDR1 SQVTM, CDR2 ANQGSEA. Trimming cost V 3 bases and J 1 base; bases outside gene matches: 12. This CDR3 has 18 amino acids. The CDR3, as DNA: TGCAGCGTTGAGGAGGGACAGGGCCGATTTGTGAACACCGGGGAGCTGTTTTTT. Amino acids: CSVEEGQGRFVNTGELFF.

The CDR3 coding sequence is TGTGCCACCAGTGATTCCCCAAGAGGGGACGCCTACGAGCAGTACTTC. Protein: CATSDSPRGDAYEQYF. J is TRBJ2-7 and V is TRBV24-1; TRBD1 or TRBD2 may be the D gene (5 bases each). Germline V gene data show CDR1 as KGHDR and CDR2 as SFDVKD. Deletions cut 2 bases from V and 2 bases from J, with 15 bases between. The CDR3 sequence is 16 residues long.

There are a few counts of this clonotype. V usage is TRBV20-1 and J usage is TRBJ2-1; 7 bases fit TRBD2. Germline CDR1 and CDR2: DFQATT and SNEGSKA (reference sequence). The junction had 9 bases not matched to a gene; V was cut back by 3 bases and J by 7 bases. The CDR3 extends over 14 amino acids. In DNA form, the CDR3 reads TGCAGTGCTAGTGGGCGGGAGAGGAAAAATGAGCAGTTCTTC. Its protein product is CSASGRERKNEQFF.

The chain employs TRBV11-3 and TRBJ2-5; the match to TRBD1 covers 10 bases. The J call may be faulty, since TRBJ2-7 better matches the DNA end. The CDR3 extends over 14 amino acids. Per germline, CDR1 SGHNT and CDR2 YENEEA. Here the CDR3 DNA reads TGTGCCAGCAGCGCCGGGACAGGGGACCACGAGCAGTACTTC. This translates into CASSAGTGDHEQYF.

CDR3: CASTRNGQGARGYTF. CDR3 DNA: TGTGCCAGCACCCGAAACGGACAGGGGGCTCGTGGCTACACCTTC. The chain is built from TRBV12-3 or TRBV12-4 and TRBJ1-2; TRBD1 aligns across 11 bases. V was pared by 7 bases and J by 7 bases, with 11 bases of the junction left unmatched. This CDR3 comprises 15 residues.

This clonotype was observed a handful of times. CDR3 in DNA: TGTGCCAGCAGCTTAGTTGGTGGGACTAGCGTCTACGAGCAGTACTTC. This translates into CASSLVGGTSVYEQYF. The rearrangement links TRBV11-2 to TRBJ2-7; 10 bases map to TRBD2. CDR1 and CDR2 from the germline V gene are SGHAT and FQNNGV. CDR3 length: 16 residues. Trimming took 1 base from V and 3 from J; bases not matched to a gene: 6.

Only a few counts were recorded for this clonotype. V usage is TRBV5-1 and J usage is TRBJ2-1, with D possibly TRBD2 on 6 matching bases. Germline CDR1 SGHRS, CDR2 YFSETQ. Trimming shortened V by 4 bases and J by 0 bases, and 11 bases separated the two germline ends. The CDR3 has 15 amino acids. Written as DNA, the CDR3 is TGCGCCAGCAGCCCAGACGGGAGCTCCTACAATGAGCAGTTCTTC. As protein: CASSPDGSSYNEQFF.

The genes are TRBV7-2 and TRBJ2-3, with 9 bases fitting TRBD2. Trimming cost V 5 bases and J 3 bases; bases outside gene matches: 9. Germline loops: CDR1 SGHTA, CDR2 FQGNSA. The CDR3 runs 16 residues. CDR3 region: CASSPAAAGGTDTQYF. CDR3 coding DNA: TGTGCCAGCAGCCCCGCCGCAGCGGGAGGAACAGATACGCAGTATTTT. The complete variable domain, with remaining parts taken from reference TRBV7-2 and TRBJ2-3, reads GAGVSQSPSNKVTEKGKDVELRCDPISGHTALYWYRQSLGQGLEFLIYFQGNSAPDKSGLPSDRFSAERTGGSVSTLTIQRTQQEDSAVYLCASSPAAAGGTDTQYFGPGTRLTVL.

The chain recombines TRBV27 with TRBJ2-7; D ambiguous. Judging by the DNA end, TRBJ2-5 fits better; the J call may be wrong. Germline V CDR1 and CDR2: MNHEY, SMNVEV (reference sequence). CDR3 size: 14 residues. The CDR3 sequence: CASSLSAVGETQYF. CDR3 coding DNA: TGTGCCAGCAGTTTATCGGCGGTGGGGGAGACCCAGTACTTC.

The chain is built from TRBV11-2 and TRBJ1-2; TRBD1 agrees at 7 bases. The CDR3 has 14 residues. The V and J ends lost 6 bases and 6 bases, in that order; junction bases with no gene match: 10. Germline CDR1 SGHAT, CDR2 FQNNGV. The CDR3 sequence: CASRHAGGRDGYTF. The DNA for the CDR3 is TGTGCCAGCAGGCACGCAGGGGGACGGGATGGCTACACCTTC.

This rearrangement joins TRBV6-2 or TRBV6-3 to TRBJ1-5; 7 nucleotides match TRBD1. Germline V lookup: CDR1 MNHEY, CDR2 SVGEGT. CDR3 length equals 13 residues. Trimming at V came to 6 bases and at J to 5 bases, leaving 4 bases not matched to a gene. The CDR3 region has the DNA TGTGCCAGCAGGAGTACAGGGGATCAGCCCCAGCATTTT. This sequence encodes CASRSTGDQPQHF.

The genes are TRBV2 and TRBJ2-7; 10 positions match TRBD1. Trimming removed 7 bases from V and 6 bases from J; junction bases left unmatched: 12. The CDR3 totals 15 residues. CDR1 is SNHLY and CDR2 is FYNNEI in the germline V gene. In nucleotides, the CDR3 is TGTGCCAGCACCCGACGGGGACAGGGGATACTCGAGCAGTACTTC. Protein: CASTRRGQGILEQYF.

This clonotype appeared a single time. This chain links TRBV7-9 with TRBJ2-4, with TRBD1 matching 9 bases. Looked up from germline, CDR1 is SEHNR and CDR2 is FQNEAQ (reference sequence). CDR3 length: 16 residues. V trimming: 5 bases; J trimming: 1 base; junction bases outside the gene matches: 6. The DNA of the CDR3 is TGTGCCAGCAGCGCAGGACAGGGGTGGGCCAAAAACATTCAGTACTTC. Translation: CASSAGQGWAKNIQYF.

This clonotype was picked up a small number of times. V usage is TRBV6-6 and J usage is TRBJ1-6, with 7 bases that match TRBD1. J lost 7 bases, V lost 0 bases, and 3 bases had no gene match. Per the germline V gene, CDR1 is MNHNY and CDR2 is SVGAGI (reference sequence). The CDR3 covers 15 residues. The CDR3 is CASSYSQGQNSPLHF. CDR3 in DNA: TGTGCCAGCAGTTACTCACAGGGACAGAATTCACCCCTCCACTTT.

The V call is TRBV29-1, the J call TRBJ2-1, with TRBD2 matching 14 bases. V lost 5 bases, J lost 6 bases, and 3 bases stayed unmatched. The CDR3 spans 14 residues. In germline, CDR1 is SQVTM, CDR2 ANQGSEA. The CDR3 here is CSVPTSGRANEQFF. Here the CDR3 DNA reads TGCAGCGTTCCGACTAGCGGGAGGGCCAATGAGCAGTTCTTC.

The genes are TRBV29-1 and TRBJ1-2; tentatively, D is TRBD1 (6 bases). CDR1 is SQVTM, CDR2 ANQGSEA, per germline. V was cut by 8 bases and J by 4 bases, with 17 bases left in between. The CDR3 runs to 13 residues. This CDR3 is CSMRGTDGYGYTF. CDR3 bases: TGCAGCATGAGGGGGACTGACGGCTATGGCTACACCTTC. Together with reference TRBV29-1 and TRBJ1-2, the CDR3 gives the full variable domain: SAVISQKPSRDICQRGTSLTIQCQVDSQVTMMFWYRQQPGQSLTLIATANQGSEATYESGFVIDKFPISRPNLTFSTLTVSNMSPEDSSIYLCSMRGTDGYGYTFGSGTRLTVV.

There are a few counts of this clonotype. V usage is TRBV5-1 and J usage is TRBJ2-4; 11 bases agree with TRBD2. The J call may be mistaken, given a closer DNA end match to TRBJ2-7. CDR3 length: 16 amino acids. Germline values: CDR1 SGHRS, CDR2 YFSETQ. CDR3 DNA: TGCGCCAGCAGCTCGGCTTTAGCGGGAGGGCAGAACGAGCAGTACTTC. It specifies CASSSALAGGQNEQYF.

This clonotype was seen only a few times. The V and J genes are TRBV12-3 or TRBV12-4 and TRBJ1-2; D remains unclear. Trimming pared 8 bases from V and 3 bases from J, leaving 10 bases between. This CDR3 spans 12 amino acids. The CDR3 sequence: CASGGGYYGYTF. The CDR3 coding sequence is TGTGCCAGCGGAGGTGGCTACTATGGCTACACCTTC.

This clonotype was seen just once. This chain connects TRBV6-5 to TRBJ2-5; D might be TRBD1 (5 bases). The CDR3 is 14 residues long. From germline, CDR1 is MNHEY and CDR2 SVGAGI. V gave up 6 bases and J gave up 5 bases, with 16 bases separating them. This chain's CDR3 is CASSYNQGGETQYF. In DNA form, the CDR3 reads TGTGCCAGCAGCTATAACCAGGGTGGCGAGACCCAGTACTTC.

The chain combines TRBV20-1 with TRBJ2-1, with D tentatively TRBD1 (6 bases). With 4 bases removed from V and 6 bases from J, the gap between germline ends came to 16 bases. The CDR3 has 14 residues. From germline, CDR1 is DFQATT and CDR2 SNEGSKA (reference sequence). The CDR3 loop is CSAKIPQGRNEQFF. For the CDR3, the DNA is TGCAGTGCTAAGATCCCCCAGGGGCGCAATGAGCAGTTCTTC.

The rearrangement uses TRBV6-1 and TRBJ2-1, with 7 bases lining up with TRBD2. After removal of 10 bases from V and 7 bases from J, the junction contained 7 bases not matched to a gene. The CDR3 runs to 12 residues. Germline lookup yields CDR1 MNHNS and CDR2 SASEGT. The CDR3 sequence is CATRDYLNEQFF. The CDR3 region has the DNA TGTGCCACCCGGGACTACTTGAATGAGCAGTTCTTC.

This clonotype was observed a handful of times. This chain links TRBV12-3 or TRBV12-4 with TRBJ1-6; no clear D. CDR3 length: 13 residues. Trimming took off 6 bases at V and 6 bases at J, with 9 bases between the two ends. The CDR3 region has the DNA TGTGCCAGCAGCCTTCATCCTAATTCACCCCTCCACTTT. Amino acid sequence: CASSLHPNSPLHF.

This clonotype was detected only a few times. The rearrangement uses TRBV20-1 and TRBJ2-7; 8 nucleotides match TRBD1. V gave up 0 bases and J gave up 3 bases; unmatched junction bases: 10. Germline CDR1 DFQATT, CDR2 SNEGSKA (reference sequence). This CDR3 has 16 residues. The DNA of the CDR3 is TGCAGTGCTAGAGATGGCGGTTGGGACAGGAGCTACGAGCAGTACTTC. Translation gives CSARDGGWDRSYEQYF.

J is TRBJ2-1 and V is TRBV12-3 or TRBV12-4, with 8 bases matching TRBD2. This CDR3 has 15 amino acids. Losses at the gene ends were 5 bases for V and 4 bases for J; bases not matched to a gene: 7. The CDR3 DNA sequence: TGTGCCAGCAGTCCAGCGGGAGTAGGTTACAATGAGCAGTTCTTC. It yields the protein CASSPAGVGYNEQFF.